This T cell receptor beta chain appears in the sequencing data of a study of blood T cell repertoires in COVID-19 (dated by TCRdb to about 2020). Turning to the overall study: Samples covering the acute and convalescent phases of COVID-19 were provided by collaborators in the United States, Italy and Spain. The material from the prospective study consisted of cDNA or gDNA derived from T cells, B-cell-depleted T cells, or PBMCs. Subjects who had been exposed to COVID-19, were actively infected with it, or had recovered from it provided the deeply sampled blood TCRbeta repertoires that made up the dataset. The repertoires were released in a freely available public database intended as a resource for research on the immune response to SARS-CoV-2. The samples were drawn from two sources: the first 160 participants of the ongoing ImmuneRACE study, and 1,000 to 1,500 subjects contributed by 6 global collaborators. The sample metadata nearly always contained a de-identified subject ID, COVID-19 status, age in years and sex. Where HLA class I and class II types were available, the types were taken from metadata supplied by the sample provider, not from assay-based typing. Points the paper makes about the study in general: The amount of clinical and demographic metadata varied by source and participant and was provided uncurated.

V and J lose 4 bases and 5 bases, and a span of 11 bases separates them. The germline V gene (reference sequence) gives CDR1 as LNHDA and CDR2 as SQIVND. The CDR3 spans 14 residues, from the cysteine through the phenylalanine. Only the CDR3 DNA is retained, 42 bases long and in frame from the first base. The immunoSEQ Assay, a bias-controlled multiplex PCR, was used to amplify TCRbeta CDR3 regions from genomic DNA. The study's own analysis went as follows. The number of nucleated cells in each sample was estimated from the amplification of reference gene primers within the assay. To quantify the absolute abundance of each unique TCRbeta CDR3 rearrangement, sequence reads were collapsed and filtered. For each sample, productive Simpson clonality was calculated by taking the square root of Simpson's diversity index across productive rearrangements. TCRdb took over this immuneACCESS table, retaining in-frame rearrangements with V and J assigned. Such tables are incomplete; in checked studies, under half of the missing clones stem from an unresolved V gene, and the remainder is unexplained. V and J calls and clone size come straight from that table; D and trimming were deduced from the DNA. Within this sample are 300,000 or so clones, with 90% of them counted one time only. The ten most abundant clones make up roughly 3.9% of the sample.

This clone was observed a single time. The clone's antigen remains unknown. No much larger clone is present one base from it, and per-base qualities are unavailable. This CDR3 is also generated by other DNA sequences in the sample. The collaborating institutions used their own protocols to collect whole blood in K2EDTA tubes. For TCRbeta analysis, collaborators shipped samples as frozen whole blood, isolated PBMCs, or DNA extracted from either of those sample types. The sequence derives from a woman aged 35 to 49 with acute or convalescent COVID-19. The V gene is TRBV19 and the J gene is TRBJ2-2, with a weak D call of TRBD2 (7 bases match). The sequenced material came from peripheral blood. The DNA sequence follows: TGTGCCAGTAGTAGCGGGGGCGGGACCGGGGAGCTGTTTTTT. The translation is CASSSGGGTGELFF.